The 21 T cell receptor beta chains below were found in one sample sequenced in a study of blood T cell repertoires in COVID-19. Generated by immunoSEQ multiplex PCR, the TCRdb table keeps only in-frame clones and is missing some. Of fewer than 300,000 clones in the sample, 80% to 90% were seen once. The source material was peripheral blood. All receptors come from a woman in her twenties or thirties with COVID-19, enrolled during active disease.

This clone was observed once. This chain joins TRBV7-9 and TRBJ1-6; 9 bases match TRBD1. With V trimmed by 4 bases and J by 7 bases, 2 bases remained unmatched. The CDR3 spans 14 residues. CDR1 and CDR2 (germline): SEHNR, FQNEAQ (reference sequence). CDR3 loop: CASSSGTGNSPLHF. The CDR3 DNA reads TGTGCCAGCAGCTCCGGGACAGGGAATTCACCCCTCCACTTT.

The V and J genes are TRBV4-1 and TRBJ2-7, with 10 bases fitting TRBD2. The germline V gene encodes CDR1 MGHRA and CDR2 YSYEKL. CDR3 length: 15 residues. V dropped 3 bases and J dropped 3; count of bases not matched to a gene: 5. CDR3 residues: CASSHPGTSVYEQYF. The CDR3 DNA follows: TGCGCCAGCAGCCACCCAGGGACTAGCGTCTACGAGCAGTACTTC.

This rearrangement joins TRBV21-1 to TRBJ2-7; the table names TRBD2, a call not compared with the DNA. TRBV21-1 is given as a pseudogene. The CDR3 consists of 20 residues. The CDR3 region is CASSKELRGGRDAFGVQQYF. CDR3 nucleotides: TGTGCCAGCAGCAAAGAGCTTAGGGGAGGCAGGGACGCTTTCGGGGTCCAACAGTACTTC.

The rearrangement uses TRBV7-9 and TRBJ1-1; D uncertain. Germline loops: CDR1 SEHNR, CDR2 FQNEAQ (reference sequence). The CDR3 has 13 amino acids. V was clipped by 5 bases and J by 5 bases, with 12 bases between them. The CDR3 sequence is CASSRGMPTEAFF. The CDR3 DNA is TGTGCCAGCAGCCGCGGGATGCCAACTGAAGCTTTCTTT.

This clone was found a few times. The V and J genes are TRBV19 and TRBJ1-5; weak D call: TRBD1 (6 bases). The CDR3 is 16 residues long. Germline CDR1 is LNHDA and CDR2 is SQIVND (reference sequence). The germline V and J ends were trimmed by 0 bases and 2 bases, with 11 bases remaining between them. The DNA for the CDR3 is TGTGCCAGTAGTATAGATTCAGGGGAAGGCAATCAGCCCCAGCATTTT. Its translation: CASSIDSGEGNQPQHF.

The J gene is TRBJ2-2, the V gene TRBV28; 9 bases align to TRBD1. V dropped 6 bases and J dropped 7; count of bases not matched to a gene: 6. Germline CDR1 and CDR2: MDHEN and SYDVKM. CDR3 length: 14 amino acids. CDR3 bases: TGTGCCAGCAGCGGGACAGGGAAGGACGGGGAGCTGTTTTTT. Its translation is CASSGTGKDGELFF.

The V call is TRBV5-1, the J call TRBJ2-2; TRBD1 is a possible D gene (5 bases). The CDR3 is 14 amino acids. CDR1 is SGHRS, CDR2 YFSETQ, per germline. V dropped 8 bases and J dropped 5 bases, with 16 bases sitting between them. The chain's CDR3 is CARPTEPGTGELFF. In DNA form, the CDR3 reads TGCGCCAGGCCGACAGAACCAGGGACCGGGGAGCTGTTTTTT.

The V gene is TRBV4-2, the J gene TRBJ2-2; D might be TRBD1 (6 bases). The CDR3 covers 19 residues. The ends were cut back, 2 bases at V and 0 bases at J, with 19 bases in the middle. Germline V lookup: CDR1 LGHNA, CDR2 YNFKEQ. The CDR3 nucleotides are TGTGCCAGCAGCCAAACCTCCCGGGACATCTATACGAACACCGGGGAGCTGTTTTTT. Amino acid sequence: CASSQTSRDIYTNTGELFF.

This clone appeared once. The CDR3 DNA sequence: TGTGCCAGCAGCGTAGCGGGACAGGGCACAGATACGCAGTATTTT. Its translation is CASSVAGQGTDTQYF. The gene calls are TRBV9 and TRBJ2-3, with TRBD1 identical over 8 bases. Trimming cost V 0 bases and J 1 base; bases outside gene matches: 1. From germline, CDR1 is SGDLS and CDR2 YYNGEE. CDR3 length: 15 residues.

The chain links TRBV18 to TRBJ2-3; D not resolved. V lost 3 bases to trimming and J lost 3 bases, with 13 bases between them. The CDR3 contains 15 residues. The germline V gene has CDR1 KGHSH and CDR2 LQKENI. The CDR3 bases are TGTGCCAGCTCACCGTCCACCCGGTCGACAGATACGCAGTATTTT. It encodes CASSPSTRSTDTQYF.

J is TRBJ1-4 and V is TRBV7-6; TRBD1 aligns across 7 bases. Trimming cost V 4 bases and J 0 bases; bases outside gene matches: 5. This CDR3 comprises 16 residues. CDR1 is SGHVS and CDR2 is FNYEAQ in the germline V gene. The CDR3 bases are TGTGCCAGCAGCTCTCGACAGGGTGCAACTAATGAAAAACTGTTTTTT. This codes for CASSSRQGATNEKLFF.

DNA of the CDR3: TGTGCCAGCAGCAACAGGGAGGGGTATGAGCAGTTCTTC. This gives the protein CASSNREGYEQFF. The chain recombines TRBV7-7 with TRBJ2-1, with a possible D match to TRBD2 (7 bases). V gave up 5 bases and J gave up 8 bases, with 13 bases separating them. The germline V gene has CDR1 SSHAT and CDR2 FNYEAQ (reference sequence). The CDR3 has 13 amino acids.

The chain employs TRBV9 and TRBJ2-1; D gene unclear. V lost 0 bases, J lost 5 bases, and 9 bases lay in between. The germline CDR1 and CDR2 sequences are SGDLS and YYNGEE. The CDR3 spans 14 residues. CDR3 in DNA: TGTGCCAGCAGCGTAGCCAGGAAAAACAATGAGCAGTTCTTC. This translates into CASSVARKNNEQFF.

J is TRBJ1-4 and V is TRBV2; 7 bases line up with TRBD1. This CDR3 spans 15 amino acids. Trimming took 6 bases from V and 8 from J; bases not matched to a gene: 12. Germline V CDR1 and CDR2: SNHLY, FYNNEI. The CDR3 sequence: CASSETGTAYEKLFF. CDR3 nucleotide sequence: TGTGCCAGCAGCGAGACAGGGACGGCGTACGAAAAACTGTTTTTT. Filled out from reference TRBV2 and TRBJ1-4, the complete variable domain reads EPEVTQTPSHQVTQMGQEVILRCVPISNHLYFYWYRQILGQKVEFLVSFYNNEISEKSEIFDDQFSVERPDGSNFTLKIRSTKLEDSAMYFCASSETGTAYEKLFFGSGTQLSVL.

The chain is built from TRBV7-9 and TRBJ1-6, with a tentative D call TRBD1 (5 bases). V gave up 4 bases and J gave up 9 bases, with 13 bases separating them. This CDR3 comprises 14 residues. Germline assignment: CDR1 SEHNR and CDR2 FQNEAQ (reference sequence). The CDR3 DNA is TGTGCCAGCAGCTCAGGACATCAGATTTCACCCCTCCACTTT. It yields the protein CASSSGHQISPLHF.

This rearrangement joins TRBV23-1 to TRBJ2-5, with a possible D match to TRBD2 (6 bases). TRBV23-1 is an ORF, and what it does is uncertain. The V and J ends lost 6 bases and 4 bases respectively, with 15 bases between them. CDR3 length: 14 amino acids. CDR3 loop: CASSQGTPRETQYF. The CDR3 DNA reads TGCGCCAGCAGCCAAGGGACTCCAAGAGAGACCCAGTACTTC.

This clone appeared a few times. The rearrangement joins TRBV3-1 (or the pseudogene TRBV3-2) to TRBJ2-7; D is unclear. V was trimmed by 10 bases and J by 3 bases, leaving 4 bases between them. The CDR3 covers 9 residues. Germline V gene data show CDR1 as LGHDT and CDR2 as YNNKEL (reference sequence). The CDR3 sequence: CATHYEQYF. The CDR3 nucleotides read TGTGCCACCCACTACGAGCAGTACTTC.

The CDR3 here is CASSIQQGSTEAFF. CDR3 bases: TGTGCCAGTAGTATTCAGCAGGGGTCCACTGAAGCTTTCTTT. This chain joins TRBV19 and TRBJ1-1; possibly TRBD1 for D (6 bases). V was trimmed by 3 bases and J by 4 bases, leaving 12 bases between them. CDR1 is LNHDA and CDR2 is SQIVND in the germline V gene (reference sequence). The CDR3 sequence is 14 residues long. The variable domain in full, with the rest retrieved from reference TRBV19 and TRBJ1-1, is DGGITQSPKYLFRKEGQNVTLSCEQNLNHDAMYWYRQDPGQGLRLIYYSQIVNDFQKGDIAEGYSVSREKKESFPLTVTSAQKNPTAFYLCASSIQQGSTEAFFGQGTRLTVV.

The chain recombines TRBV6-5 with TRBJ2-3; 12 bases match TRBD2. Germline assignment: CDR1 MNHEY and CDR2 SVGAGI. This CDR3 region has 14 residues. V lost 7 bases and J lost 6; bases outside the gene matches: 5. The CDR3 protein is CASKGLAGWDTQYF. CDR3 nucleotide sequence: TGTGCCAGCAAGGGACTAGCGGGTTGGGATACGCAGTATTTT.

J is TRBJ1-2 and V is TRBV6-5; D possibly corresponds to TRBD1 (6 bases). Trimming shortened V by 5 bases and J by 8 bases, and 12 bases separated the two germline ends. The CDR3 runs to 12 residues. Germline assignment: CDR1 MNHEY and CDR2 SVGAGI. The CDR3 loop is CASSIQGRGYTF. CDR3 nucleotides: TGTGCCAGCAGTATACAGGGACGGGGCTACACCTTC.

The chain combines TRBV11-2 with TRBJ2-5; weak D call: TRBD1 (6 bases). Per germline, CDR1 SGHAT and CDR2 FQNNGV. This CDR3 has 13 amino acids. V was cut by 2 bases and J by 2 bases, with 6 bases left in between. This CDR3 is CASSLQGQETQYF. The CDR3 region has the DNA TGTGCCAGCAGCTTACAGGGGCAAGAGACCCAGTACTTC.